Sequencing of this T cell receptor (beta chain) was carried out in a study of cytomegalovirus exposure and HLA in healthy donors. Trimming removed 3 bases from V and 5 bases from J; junction bases left unmatched: 12. The germline CDR1 and CDR2 sequences are SGHDN and FVKESK. There are 16 residues in the CDR3. Both 60 Vbeta primers and 13 Jbeta primers went into the PCR. The table came from immunoSEQ multiplex PCR; TCRdb's copy has only in-frame clones and leaves some out. The sample consists of around 140,000 clones, approximately 79% of them appearing once. Sequencing input: PBMCs. The chain joins TRBV14 to TRBJ2-7; 8 nucleotides align to TRBD1. This clonotype was sampled from a man aged 50 to 59 in good health and CMV-seropositive. CDR3 DNA sequence: TGTGCCAGCAGCCACTCACCCCGGACAGGGACCCACGAGCAGTACTTC. Protein: CASSHSPRTGTHEQYF.